The text below deals with one T cell receptor (beta chain). The data were obtained in a study of CD8+CD57+ T cells in acquired aplastic anemia. Study background: Healthy donor CD4+ cell samples had a mean of around 10 million reads.

Between the trimmed V and J ends, which lost 2 bases and 4 bases, there was a span of 18 bases. CDR1 is WSHSY and CDR2 is SAAADI in the germline V gene. CDR3 length equals 16 residues. TCR beta VDJ and CDR3 profiles were obtained from a genomic DNA template. TCRdb re-derived calls from the reads in MiXCR, one entry per CDR3 protein. The sample yields about 210,000 distinct CDR3 sequences, roughly 35% seen once. Sample: sorted CD4+, CD8+, or CD8+CD57+ T cells (not recorded which) from PBMCs. V usage is TRBV10-2 and J usage is TRBJ2-7; no clear D gene. This receptor was identified in a human donor in good health, serving as a control. This chain's CDR3 is CASSELAAATSYEQYF. CDR3 DNA sequence: TGCGCCAGCAGTGAGCTGGCGGCAGCGACGTCATACGAGCAGTACTTC.